Reported below is one T cell receptor beta chain. Its antigen is not known. Data came from immunoSEQ multiplex PCR; TCRdb stores just in-frame clones and leaves some out. This sample has 140,000 to 150,000 clones, with roughly nine tenths found just once. This specimen comes from a study of T cell responses to AZD1222 COVID-19 vaccine. The trim removed 2 bases at V and 2 bases at J, leaving 7 bases unmatched. The CDR3 is made up of 15 amino acids. CDR1 is SGHRS, CDR2 YFSETQ, per germline. Study-wide results and caveats: Nearly half of the spike-specific TCRs reportedly recognize variant regions that carry no mutations. Breadth and depth of Spike-specific TCRs rose after two AZD1222 doses. Most donors were white British, females outnumbered males, and clonal diversity was possibly underestimated.

The receptor was isolated from an adult who received the MenACWY meningococcal vaccine as a control. The chain has TRBV5-1 and TRBJ2-7, with 7 bases fitting TRBD1. The source material was peripheral blood, sampled 28 days after the second dose of the MenACWY control vaccine. The CDR3 DNA follows: TGCGCCAGCAGCTTTGGACAGGTCGGGACCTACGAGCAGTACTTC. Translated, it gives CASSFGQVGTYEQYF.